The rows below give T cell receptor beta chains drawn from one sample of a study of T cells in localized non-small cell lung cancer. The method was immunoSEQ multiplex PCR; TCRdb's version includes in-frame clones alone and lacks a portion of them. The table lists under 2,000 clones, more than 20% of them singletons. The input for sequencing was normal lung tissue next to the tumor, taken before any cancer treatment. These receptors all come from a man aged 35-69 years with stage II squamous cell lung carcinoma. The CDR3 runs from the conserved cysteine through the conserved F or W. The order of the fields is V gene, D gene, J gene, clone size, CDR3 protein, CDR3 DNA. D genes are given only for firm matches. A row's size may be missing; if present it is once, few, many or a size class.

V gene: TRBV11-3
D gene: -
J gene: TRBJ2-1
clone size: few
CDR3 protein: CASSLVGGSYNEQFF
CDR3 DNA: TGTGCCAGCAGCCTGGTAGGGGGCTCCTACAATGAGCAGTTCTTC

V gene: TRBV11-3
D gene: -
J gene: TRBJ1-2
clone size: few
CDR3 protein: CASSPLNPDYGYTF
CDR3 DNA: TGTGCCAGCAGCCCTCTGAACCCTGACTATGGCTACACCTTC

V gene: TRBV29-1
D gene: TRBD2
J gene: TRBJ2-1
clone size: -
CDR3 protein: CSVAGTSGWGDEQFF
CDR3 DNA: TGCAGCGTTGCCGGGACTAGCGGGTGGGGGGATGAGCAGTTCTTC

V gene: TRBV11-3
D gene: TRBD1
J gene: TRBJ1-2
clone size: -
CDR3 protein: CASSDDRGLYGYTF
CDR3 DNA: TGTGCCAGCAGTGACGACAGGGGACTCTATGGCTACACCTTC

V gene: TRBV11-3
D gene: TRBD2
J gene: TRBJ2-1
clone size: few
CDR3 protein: CASSLVVWTSGRYNEQFF
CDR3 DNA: TGTGCCAGCAGCTTAGTGGTTTGGACTAGCGGGAGGTACAATGAGCAGTTCTTC

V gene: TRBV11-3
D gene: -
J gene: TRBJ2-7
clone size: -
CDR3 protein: CASSLGRNSYEQYF
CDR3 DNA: TGTGCCAGCAGCTTGGGGAGAAACTCCTACGAGCAGTACTTC

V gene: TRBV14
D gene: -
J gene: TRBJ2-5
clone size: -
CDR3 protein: CASSQRLEGTQYF
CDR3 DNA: TGTGCCAGCAGCCAGAGGTTAGAAGGGACCCAGTACTTC

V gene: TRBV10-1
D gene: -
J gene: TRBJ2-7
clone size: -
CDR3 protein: CASSESAGSRQYF
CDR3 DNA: TGCGCCAGCAGTGAGTCGGCAGGGTCGAGGCAGTACTTC

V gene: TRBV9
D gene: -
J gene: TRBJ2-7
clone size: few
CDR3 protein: CASRPTQRVGSSYEQYF
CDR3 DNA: TGTGCCAGCAGGCCCACCCAGCGGGTTGGGAGCTCCTACGAGCAGTACTTC

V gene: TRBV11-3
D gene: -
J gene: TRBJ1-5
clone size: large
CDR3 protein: CASSPLIGSSQPQHF
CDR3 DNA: TGTGCCAGCAGCCCCCTAATAGGGTCGTCTCAGCCCCAGCATTTT

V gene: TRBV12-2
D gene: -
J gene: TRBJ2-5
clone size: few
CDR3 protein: CASNLLGAGETQYF
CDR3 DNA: TGTGCCAGTAACTTGCTAGGGGCGGGAGAGACCCAGTACTTC

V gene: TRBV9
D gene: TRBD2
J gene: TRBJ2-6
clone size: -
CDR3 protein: CASSSDGTSGSGYRANVLTF
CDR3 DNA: TGTGCCAGCAGCTCAGATGGGACTAGCGGGAGTGGATACCGGGCCAACGTCCTGACTTTC

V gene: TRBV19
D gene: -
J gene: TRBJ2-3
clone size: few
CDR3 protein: CASSIRGGDTQYF
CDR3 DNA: TGTGCCAGTAGTATCCGGGGAGGAGATACGCAGTATTTT

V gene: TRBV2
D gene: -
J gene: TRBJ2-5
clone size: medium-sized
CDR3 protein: CASSGGQQETQYF
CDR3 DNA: TGTGCCAGCAGCGGAGGACAGCAAGAGACCCAGTACTTC

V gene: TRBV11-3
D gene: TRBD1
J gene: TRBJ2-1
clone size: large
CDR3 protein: CASGEGAGGNEQFF
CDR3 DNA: TGTGCCAGCGGGGAAGGGGCAGGGGGCAATGAGCAGTTCTTC

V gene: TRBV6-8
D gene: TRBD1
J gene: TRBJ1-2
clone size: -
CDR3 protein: CASSYSSADRESLGYTF
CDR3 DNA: TGTGCCAGCAGTTACTCTTCCGCTGACAGGGAGAGCTTAGGCTACACCTTC

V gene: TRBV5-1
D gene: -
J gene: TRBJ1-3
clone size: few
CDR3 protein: CASSQDRGPGNTIYF
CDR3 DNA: TGCGCCAGCAGCCAAGATCGGGGGCCTGGAAACACCATATATTTT

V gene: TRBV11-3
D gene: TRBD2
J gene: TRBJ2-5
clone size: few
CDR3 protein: CASSIQTSGSVETQYF
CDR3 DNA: TGTGCCAGCAGCATACAGACTAGCGGGAGTGTAGAGACCCAGTACTTC

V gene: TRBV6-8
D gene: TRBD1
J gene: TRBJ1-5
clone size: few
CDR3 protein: CASRNTGDNQPQHF
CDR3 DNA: TGTGCCAGCAGGAACACAGGGGACAATCAGCCCCAGCATTTT

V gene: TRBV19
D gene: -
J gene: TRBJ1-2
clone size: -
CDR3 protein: CASSTRNNYGYTF
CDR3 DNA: TGTGCCAGTAGTACCAGGAATAACTATGGCTACACCTTC

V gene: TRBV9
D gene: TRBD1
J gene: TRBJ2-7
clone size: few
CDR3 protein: CASSEAGHRGSYEQYF
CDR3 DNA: TGTGCCAGCAGTGAAGCCGGGCACAGGGGATCCTACGAGCAGTACTTC

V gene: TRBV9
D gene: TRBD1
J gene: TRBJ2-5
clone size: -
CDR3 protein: CASSLGDSQETQYF
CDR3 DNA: TGTGCCAGCAGCTTAGGGGACAGTCAAGAGACCCAGTACTTC

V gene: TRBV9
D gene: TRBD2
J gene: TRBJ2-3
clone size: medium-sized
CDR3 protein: CASSVGLAGARSTDTQYF
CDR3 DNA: TGTGCCAGCAGCGTAGGACTAGCGGGAGCGCGAAGCACAGATACGCAGTATTTT

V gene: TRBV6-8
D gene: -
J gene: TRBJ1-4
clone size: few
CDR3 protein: CASSWETGKLFF
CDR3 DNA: TGTGCCAGCAGTTGGGAAACAGGAAAACTGTTTTTT

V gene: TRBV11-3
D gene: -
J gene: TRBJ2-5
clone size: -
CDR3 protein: CASSLVTGQETQYF
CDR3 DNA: TGTGCCAGCAGCTTGGTGACAGGTCAAGAGACCCAGTACTTC

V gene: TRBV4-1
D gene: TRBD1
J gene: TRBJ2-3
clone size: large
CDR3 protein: CASSQGDGTGTSTDTQYF
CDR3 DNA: TGCGCCAGCAGCCAAGGGGACGGGACAGGGACTAGCACAGATACGCAGTATTTT

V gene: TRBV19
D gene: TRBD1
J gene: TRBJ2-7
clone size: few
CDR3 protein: CASSAHRDRSYEQYF
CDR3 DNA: TGTGCCAGTAGTGCGCACCGGGACAGGTCATACGAGCAGTACTTC

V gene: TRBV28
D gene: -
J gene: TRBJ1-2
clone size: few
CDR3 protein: CASSKKSDSHYGYTF
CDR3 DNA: TGTGCCAGCAGTAAGAAATCCGACAGTCACTATGGCTACACCTTC

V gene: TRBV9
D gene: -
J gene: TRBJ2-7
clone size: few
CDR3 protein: CASSARASSEQYF
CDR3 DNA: TGTGCCAGCAGCGCGAGGGCCTCCAGCGAGCAGTACTTC

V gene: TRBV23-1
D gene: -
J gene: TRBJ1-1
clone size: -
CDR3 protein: CASSLAGGTEAFF
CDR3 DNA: TGCGCCAGCAGCTTGGCCGGGGGGACTGAAGCTTTCTTT

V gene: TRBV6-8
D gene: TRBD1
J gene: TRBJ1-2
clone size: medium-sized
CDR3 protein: CASSRQGSDGYTF
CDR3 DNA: TGTGCCAGCTCAAGACAGGGTAGCGATGGCTACACCTTC

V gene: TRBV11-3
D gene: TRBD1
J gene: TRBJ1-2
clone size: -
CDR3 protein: CASSLVGQGAWVGYTF
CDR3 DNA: TGTGCCAGCAGCTTAGTGGGCCAGGGGGCCTGGGTTGGCTACACCTTC